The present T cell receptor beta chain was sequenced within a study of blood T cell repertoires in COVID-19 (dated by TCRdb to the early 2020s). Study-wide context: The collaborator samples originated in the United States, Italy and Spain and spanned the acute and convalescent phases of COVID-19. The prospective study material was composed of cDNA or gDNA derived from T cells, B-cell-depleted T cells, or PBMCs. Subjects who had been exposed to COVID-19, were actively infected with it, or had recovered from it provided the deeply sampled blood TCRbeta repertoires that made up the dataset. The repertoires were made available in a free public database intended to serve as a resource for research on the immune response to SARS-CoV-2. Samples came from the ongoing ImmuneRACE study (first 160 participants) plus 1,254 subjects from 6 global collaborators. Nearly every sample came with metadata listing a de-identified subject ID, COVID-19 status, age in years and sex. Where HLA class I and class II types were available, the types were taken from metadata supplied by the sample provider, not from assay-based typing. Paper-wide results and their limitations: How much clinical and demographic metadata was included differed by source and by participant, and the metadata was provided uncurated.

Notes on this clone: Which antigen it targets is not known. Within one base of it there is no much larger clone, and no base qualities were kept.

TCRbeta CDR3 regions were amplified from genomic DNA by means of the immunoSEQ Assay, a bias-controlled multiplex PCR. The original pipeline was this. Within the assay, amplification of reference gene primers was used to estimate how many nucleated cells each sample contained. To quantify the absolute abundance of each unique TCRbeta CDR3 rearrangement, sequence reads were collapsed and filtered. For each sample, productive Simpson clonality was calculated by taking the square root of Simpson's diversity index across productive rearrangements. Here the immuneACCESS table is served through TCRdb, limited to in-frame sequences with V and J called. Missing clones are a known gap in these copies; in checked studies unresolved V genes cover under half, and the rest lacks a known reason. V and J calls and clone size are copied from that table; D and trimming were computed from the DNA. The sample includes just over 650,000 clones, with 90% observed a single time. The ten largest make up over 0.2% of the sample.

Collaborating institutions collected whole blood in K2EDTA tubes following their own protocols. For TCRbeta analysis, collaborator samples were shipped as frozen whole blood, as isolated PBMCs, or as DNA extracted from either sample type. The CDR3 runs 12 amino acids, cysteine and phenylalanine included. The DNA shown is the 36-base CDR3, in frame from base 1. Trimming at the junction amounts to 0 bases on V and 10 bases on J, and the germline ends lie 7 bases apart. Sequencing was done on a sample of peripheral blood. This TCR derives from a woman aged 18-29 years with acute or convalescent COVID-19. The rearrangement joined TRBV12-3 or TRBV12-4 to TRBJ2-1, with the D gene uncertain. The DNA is TGTGCCAGCAGTTTAGCCCCTATAGAGCAGTTCTTC. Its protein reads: CASSLAPIEQFF.